This T cell receptor (beta chain) was sequenced for a study of blood T cell repertoires in COVID-19 (dated by TCRdb to 2020 to 2022). Broadly, across the study: Samples covering the acute and convalescent phases of COVID-19 were provided by collaborators in the United States, Italy and Spain. The prospective study material was composed of cDNA or gDNA derived from T cells, B-cell-depleted T cells, or PBMCs. HLA class I and class II types, where available, came from metadata supplied by the sample provider rather than from assay-based typing. A freely available public database, intended as a resource for researchers studying the immune response to SARS-CoV-2, is where the repertoires were released. Samples were obtained from the ongoing ImmuneRACE study (first 160 participants) and from about 1,300 subjects provided by 6 global collaborators. Sample metadata almost always included a de-identified subject ID, COVID-19 status, age in years and sex. Subjects who had been exposed to COVID-19, were actively infected with it, or had recovered from it provided the deeply sampled blood TCRbeta repertoires that made up the dataset. The research as a whole found: Clinical and demographic metadata were provided uncurated, with the amount varying by source and participant.

The collaborating institutions used their own protocols to collect whole blood in K2EDTA tubes. Collaborator samples were shipped for TCRbeta analysis as frozen whole blood, isolated PBMCs, or DNA extracted from either sample type. To note about this clone: Its cognate antigen has yet to be identified. No much larger clone exists at a distance of one base, and base qualities are not known.

The CDR3 measures 15 amino acids from cysteine to phenylalanine. The DNA shown is the 45-base CDR3, in frame from base 1. The immunoSEQ Assay, a bias-controlled multiplex PCR, was used to amplify TCRbeta CDR3 regions from genomic DNA. Per the source publication's procedure: The number of nucleated cells in each sample was estimated from the amplification of reference gene primers within the assay. To quantify the absolute abundance of each unique TCRbeta CDR3 rearrangement, sequence reads were collapsed and filtered. For each sample, productive Simpson clonality was calculated as the square root of Simpson's diversity index over productive rearrangements. TCRdb stores this immuneACCESS table with in-frame sequences only. Part of the clones is absent; in the studies checked, under half of the shortfall reflects unresolved V genes, and no reason is known for the rest. V and J calls and clone size are given by that table; D and trimming were obtained from the DNA. The sample has some 120,000 clones on record, 69% of them singletons. Of the sample, approximately 2% is held by the ten largest clones.

The chain is made from TRBV21-1 and TRBJ2-4; the table gives TRBD1 as D, unverified against the DNA. TRBV21-1 is tagged as a pseudogene. Sample: peripheral blood. This sequence originates from a woman in her 70s with acute or convalescent COVID-19. For the CDR3, the sequence is CASSSRQGAKNIQYF. The sequence in DNA is TGTGCCAGCAGCTCAAGACAGGGAGCCAAAAACATTCAGTACTTC.